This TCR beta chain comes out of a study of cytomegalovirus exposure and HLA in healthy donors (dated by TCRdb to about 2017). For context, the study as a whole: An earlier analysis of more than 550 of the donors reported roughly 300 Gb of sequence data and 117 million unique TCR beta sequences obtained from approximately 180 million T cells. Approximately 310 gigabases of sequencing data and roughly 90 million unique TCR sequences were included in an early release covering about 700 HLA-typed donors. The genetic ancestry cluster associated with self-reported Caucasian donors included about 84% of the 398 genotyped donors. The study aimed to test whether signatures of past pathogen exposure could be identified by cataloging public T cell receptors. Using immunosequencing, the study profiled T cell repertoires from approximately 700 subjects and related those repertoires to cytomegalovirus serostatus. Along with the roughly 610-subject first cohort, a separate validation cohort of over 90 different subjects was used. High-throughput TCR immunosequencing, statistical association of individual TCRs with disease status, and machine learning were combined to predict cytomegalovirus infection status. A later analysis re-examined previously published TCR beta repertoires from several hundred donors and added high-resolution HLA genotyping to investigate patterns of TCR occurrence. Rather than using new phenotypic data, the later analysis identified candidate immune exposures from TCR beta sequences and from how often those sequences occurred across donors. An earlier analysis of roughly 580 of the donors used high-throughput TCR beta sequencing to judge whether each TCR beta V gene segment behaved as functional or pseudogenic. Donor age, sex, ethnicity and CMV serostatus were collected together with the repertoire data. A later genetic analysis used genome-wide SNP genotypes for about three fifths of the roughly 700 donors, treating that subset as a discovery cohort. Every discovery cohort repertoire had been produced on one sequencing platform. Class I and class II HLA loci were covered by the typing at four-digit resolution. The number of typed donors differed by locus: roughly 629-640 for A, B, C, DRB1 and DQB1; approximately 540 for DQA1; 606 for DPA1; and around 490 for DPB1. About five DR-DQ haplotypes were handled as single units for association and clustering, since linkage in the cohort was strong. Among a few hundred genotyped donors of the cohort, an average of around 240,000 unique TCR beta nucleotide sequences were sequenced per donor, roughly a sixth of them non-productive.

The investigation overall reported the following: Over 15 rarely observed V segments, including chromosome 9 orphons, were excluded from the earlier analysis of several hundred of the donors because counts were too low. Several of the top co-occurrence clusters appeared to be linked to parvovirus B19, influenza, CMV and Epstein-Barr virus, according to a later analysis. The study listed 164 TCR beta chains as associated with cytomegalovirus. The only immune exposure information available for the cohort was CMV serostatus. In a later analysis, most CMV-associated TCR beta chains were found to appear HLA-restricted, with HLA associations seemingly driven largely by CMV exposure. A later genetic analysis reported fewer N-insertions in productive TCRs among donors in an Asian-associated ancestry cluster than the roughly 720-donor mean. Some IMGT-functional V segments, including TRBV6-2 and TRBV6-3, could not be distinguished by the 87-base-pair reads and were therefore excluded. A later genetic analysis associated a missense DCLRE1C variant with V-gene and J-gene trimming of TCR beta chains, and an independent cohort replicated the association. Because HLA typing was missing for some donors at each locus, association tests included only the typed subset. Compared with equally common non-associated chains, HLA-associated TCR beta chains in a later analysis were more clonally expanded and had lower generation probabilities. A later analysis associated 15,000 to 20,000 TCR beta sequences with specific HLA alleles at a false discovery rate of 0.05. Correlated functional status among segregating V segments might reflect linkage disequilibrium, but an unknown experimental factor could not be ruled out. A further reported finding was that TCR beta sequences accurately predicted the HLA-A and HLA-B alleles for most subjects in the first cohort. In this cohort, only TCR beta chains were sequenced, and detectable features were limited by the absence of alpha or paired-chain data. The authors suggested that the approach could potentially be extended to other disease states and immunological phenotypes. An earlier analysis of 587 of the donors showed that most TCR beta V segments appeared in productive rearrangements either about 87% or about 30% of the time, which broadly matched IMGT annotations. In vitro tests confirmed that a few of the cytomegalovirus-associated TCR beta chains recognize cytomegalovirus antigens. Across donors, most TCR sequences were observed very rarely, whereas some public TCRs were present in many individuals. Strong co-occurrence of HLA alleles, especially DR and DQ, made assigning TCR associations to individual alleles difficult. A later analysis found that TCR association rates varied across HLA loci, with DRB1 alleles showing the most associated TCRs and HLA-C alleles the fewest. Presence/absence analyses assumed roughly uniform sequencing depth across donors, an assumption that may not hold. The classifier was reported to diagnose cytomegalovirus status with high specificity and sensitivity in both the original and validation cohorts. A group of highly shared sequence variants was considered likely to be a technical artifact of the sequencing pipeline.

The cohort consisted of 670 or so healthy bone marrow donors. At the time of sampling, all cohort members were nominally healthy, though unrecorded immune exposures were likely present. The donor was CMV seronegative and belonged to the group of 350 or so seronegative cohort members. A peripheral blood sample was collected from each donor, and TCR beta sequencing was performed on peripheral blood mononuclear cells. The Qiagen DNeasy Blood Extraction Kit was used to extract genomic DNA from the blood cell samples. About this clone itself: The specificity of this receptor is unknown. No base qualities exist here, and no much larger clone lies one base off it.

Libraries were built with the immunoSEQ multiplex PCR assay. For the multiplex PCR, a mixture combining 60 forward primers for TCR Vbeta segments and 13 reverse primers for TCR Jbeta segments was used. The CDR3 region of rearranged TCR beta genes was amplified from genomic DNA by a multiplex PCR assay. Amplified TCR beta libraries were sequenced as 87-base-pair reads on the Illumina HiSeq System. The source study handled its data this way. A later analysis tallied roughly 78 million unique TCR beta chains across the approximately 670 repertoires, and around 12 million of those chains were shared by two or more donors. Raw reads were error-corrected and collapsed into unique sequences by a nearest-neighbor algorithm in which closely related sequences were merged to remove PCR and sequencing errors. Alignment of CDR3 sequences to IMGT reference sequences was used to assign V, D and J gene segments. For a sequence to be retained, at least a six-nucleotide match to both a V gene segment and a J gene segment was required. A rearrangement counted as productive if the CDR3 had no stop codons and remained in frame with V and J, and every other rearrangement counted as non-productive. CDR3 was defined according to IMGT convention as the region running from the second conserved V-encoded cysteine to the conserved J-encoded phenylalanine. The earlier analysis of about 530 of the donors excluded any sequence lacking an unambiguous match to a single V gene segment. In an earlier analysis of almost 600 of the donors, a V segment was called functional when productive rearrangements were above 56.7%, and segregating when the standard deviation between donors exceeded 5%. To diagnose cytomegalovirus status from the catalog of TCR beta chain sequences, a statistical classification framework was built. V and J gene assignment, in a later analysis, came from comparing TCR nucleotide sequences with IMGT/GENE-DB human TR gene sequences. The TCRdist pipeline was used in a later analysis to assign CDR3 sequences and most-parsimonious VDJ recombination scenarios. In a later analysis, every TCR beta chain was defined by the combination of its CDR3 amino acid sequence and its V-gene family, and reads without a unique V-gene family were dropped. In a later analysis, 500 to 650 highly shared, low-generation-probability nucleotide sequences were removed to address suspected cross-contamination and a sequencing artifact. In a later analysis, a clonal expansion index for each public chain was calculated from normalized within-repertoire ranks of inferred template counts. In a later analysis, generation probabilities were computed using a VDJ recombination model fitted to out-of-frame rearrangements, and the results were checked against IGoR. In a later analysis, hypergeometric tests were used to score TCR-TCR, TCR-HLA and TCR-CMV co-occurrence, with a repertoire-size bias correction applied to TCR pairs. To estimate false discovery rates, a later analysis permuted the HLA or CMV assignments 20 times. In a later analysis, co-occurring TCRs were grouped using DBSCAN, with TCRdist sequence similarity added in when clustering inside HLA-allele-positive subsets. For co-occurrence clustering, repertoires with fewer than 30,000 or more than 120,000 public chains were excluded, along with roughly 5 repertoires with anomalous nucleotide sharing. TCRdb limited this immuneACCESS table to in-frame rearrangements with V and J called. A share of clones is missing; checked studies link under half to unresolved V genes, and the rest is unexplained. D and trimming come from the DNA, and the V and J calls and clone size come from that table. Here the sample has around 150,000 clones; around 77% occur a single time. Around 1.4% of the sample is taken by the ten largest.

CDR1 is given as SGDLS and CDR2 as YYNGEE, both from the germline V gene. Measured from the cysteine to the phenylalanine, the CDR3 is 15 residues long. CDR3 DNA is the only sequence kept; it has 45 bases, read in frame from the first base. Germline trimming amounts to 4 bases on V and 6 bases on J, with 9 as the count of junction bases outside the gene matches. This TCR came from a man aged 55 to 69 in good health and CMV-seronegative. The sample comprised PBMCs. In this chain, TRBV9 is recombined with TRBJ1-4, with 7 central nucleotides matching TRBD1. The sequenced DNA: TGTGCCAGCAGCCTAAGACAGGGTCGTTATGAAAAACTGTTTTTT. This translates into CASSLRQGRYEKLFF.